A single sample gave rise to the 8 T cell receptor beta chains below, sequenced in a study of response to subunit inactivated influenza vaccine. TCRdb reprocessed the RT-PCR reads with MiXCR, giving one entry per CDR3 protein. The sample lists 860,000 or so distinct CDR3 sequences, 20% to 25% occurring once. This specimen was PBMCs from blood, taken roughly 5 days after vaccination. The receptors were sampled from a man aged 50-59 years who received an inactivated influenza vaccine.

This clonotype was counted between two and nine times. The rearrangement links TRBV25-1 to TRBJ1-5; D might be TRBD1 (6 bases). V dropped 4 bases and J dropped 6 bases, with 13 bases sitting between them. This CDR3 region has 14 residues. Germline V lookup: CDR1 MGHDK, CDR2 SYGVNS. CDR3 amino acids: CASSGWGAGQPQHF. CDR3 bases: TGTGCCAGCAGTGGCTGGGGGGCAGGTCAGCCCCAGCATTTT. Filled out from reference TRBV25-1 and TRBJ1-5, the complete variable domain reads EADIYQTPRYLVIGTGKKITLECSQTMGHDKMYWYQQDPGMELHLIHYSYGVNSTEKGDLSSESTVSRIRTEHFPLTLESARPSHTSQYLCASSGWGAGQPQHFGDGTRLSIL.

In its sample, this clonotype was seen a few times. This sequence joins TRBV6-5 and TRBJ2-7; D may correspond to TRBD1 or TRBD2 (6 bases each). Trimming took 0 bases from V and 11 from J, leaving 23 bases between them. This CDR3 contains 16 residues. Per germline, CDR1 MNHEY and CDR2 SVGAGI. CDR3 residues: CASSYSIGAGERGEYF. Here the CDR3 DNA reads TGTGCCAGCAGTTACTCGATTGGGGCAGGGGAAAGGGGGGAGTACTTC.

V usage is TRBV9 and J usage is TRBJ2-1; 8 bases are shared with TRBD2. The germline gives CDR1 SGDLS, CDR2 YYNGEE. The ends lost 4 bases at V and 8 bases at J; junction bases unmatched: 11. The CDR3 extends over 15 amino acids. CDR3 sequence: CASSREIAGSDEQFF. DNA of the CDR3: TGTGCCAGCAGCCGGGAGATAGCGGGATCCGATGAGCAGTTCTTC.

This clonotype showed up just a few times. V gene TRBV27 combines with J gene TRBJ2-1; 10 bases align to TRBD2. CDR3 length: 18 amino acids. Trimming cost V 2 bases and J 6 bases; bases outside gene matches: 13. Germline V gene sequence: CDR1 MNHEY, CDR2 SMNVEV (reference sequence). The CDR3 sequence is CASSLEIAGGRVPNEQFF. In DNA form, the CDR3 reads TGTGCCAGCAGTTTAGAGATAGCGGGGGGCCGGGTTCCCAATGAGCAGTTCTTC.

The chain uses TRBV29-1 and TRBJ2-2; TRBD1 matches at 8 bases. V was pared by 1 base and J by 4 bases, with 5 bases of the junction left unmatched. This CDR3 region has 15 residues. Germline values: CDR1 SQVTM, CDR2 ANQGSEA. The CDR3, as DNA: TGCAGCGTTGAAGTGGACAGGGTGGGCACCGGGGAGCTGTTTTTT. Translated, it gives CSVEVDRVGTGELFF.

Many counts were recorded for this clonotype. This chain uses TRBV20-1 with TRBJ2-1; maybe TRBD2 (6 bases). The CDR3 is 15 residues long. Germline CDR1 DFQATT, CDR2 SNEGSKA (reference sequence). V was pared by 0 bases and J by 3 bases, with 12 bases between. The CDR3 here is CSARDLEGRYNEQFF. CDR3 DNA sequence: TGCAGTGCTAGAGATTTGGAGGGCCGCTACAATGAGCAGTTCTTC.

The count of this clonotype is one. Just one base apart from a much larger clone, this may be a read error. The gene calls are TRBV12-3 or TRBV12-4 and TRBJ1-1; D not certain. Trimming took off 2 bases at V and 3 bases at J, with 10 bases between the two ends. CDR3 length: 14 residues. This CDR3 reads CASSLQVPDTEAFF. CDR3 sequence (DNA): TGTGCCAGCAGTTTACAGGTTCCGGACACTGAAGCTTTCTTT.

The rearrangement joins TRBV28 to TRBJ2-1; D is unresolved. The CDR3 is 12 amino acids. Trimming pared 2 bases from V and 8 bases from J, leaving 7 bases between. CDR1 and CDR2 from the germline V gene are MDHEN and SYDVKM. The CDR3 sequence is CASSLRADEQFF. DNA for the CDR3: TGTGCCAGCAGTTTAAGGGCCGATGAGCAGTTCTTC.